This T cell receptor beta chain was documented in a study of control samples from healthy donors and cancer patients. Produced via immunoSEQ multiplex PCR; TCRdb's table is partial and in-frame only. This sample has about 140,000 clones, with about 90% found just once. V lost 4 bases and J 0 bases, leaving 11 bases between the germline ends. Germline lookup yields CDR1 SGHRS and CDR2 YFSETQ. The CDR3 consists of 15 residues. The chain joins TRBV5-1 to TRBJ1-3; D is possibly TRBD1 (5 bases). Material for sequencing was blood. This TCR derives from a man between 18 and 35 years old in good health. Written as DNA, the CDR3 is TGCGCCAGCAGCGCAACCGGGACCTCTGGAAACACCATATATTTT. Protein: CASSATGTSGNTIYF.